This T cell receptor beta chain was sequenced during a study of stem cell transplantation in POMP-related autoinflammatory disease. Overall study results and limits: PRAID patients trended toward lower TRB diversity and higher clonality in all analyzed T-cell subsets.

This table comes from immunoSEQ multiplex PCR, and its TCRdb copy is limited to in-frame clones, with some not included. The sample includes about 32,000 clones, around nine tenths of them seen just once. Germline loops: CDR1 SGHDN, CDR2 FVKESK. The CDR3 is made up of 12 amino acids. A remark on this clone: What it binds is not known. An end of the junction does not agree with germline; a read error may underlie this.

This TCR derives from a human donor with POMP-related autoinflammation and immune dysregulation (PRAID). The sequenced sample was CD4+ T cells from PBMCs, obtained before stem cell transplantation. The chain carries TRBV14 and TRBJ2-5; 8 bases are shared with TRBD2. Here the CDR3 DNA reads TGTGCCAGCAGCCAAGGGCTAGCGGGTGTACACTTC. Its translation is CASSQGLAGVHF.